These 22 T cell receptor beta chains share one sample of origin, sequenced in a study of cytomegalovirus exposure and HLA in healthy donors (TCRdb year 2017). The library was built by means of the immunoSEQ multiplex PCR assay. A mixture of 60 forward primers for TCR Vbeta segments and 13 reverse primers for TCR Jbeta segments was used in the multiplex PCR. Drawn from immuneACCESS, this table holds only the in-frame rearrangements with V and J called that TCRdb kept. Clones are partly lost; checked studies trace under half to an unresolved V gene and leave the rest unexplained. The sample has some 240,000 clones on record, about 78% of them singletons. 3% to 4% of the sample lies in the top ten. The material sequenced was PBMCs. The receptors come from a male donor in good health and CMV-seronegative.

The chain joins TRBV5-4 to TRBJ1-1; possibly TRBD1 for D (6 bases). V shed 0 bases and J shed 1 base, with 10 bases lying between them. Germline CDR1 and CDR2: SGHNT and YYREEE (reference sequence). The CDR3 extends over 15 amino acids. This CDR3 is CASSLGTETNTEAFF. The CDR3 coding sequence is TGTGCCAGCAGCTTGGGGACAGAAACGAACACTGAAGCTTTCTTT.

V usage is TRBV7-3 and J usage is TRBJ2-2; TRBD2 might be the D (6 bases). The CDR3 is made up of 18 amino acids. Germline V gene sequence: CDR1 SGHTA, CDR2 FQGTGA. V was cut by 1 base and J by 0 bases, with 15 bases left in between. Written as DNA, the CDR3 is TGTGCCAGCAGCTTAAACCCCCGACTAGGAACGAACACCGGGGAGCTGTTTTTT. Protein sequence: CASSLNPRLGTNTGELFF.

The chain employs TRBV2 and TRBJ1-4; D remains unclear. This CDR3 has 14 residues. Trimming shortened V by 4 bases and J by 5 bases, and 11 bases separated the two germline ends. Germline V gives CDR1 SNHLY, CDR2 FYNNEI. The CDR3 sequence is CASSARTGNEKLFF. The CDR3 bases are TGTGCCAGCAGTGCGAGGACTGGGAATGAAAAACTGTTTTTT.

This chain links TRBV15 with TRBJ2-5, with D maybe TRBD2 (5 bases). The CDR3 is 14 amino acids. Germline values: CDR1 LNHNV, CDR2 YYDKDF (reference sequence). V was trimmed by 5 bases and J by 1 base, leaving 11 bases between them. The CDR3 is CATSPGGSQETQYF. The CDR3, as DNA: TGTGCCACCAGCCCAGGAGGATCCCAAGAGACCCAGTACTTC.

The DNA for the CDR3 is TGTGCCAGCAGCCTAACCGGGAGGACCGGGGAGCTGTTTTTT. It is translated as CASSLTGRTGELFF. This chain links TRBV7-9 with TRBJ2-2; 7 bases are a match to TRBD2. CDR1 is SEHNR and CDR2 is FQNEAQ in the germline V gene (reference sequence). The CDR3 spans 14 residues. V lost 5 bases to trimming and J lost 5 bases; unmatched junction nucleotides: 5.

V usage is TRBV7-8 and J usage is TRBJ1-4, with 8 bases identical to TRBD1. This CDR3 has 15 residues. V dropped 0 bases and J dropped 5; count of bases not matched to a gene: 2. Germline V gene data show CDR1 as SGHVS and CDR2 as FQNEAQ. This CDR3 reads CASSLAWTGNEKLFF. The DNA for the CDR3 is TGTGCCAGCAGCTTAGCGTGGACAGGGAATGAAAAACTGTTTTTT.

The chain has TRBV7-9 and TRBJ2-1; TRBD2 aligns across 7 bases. The CDR3 consists of 16 residues. V gave up 3 bases and J gave up 8 bases; unmatched junction bases: 13. The germline V gene has CDR1 SEHNR and CDR2 FQNEAQ (reference sequence). The CDR3 DNA is TGTGCCAGCAGCTTTCTCTCGGGGGGACCCTCCGATGAGCAGTTCTTC. Amino acids: CASSFLSGGPSDEQFF.

The chain employs TRBV6-5 and TRBJ2-6, with D possibly matching TRBD1 (5 bases). Between the trimmed V and J ends, which lost 6 bases and 3 bases, there was a span of 12 bases. Germline V CDR1 and CDR2: MNHEY, SVGAGI. This CDR3 region has 15 residues. Here the CDR3 reads CASRPRALGANVLTF. In DNA form, the CDR3 reads TGTGCCAGCAGACCCAGGGCGCTTGGGGCCAACGTCCTGACTTTC.

The chain joins TRBV5-1 to TRBJ2-7; D remains ambiguous. V was shortened by 1 base and J by 5 bases, with 10 bases between the two germline ends. The germline gives CDR1 SGHRS, CDR2 YFSETQ. The CDR3 is 13 amino acids. The CDR3 protein is CASSLITANEQYF. The DNA for the CDR3 is TGCGCCAGCAGCTTGATAACAGCCAACGAGCAGTACTTC.

The chain has TRBV9 and TRBJ2-1, with 9 bases lining up with TRBD2. The CDR3 is 14 residues long. The junction had 10 bases not matched to a gene; V was cut back by 10 bases and J by 5 bases. Germline loops: CDR1 SGDLS, CDR2 YYNGEE. CDR3 nucleotide sequence: TGTGCCGGCTTAGCGGGAGTTATTGACAATGAGCAGTTCTTC. This sequence encodes CAGLAGVIDNEQFF.

This clone was observed a single time. The rearrangement uses TRBV19 and TRBJ2-5; 8 bases line up with TRBD2. J gave up 4 bases and V 1 base, and 5 bases lay outside the gene matches. CDR3 length: 15 amino acids. The germline gives CDR1 LNHDA, CDR2 SQIVND (reference sequence). Here the CDR3 reads CASSIAAGVSETQYF. Written as DNA, the CDR3 is TGTGCCAGTAGTATAGCAGCGGGAGTGTCAGAGACCCAGTACTTC.

The rearrangement uses TRBV2 and TRBJ2-1; 14 bases map to TRBD2. The V gene's germline CDR1 is SNHLY and CDR2 FYNNEI. The CDR3 contains 15 residues. Germline trimming cut 4 bases from V and 8 bases from J; bases unmatched to any gene: 4. CDR3 amino acids: CASSVGTSGSYEQFF. CDR3 DNA sequence: TGTGCCAGCAGTGTTGGGACTAGCGGGAGCTATGAGCAGTTCTTC.

This clone appeared a single time. Because the CDR3's place on the DNA is in doubt, the DNA is left out and the CDR3 is given as listed by TCRdb. This chain connects TRBV28 to TRBJ2-7; TRBD2 was called by the table and not checked on the DNA. CDR1 and CDR2 from the germline V gene are MDHEN and SYDVKM. The length of the CDR3 is 19 amino acids, counting both ends. CDR3 protein: CASSPPGLRAVLRGGEQYF.

The CDR3 DNA follows: TGTGCCAGTAGTCTGACAGGGATCTACGAGCAGTACTTC. It codes for CASSLTGIYEQYF. The genes are TRBV19 and TRBJ2-7, with 7 positions matching TRBD1. Trimming took 5 bases from V and 3 from J; bases not matched to a gene: 4. Germline CDR1 LNHDA, CDR2 SQIVND (reference sequence). There are 13 residues in the CDR3. The variable domain in full, completed from reference TRBV19 and TRBJ2-7, reads DGGITQSPKYLFRKEGQNVTLSCEQNLNHDAMYWYRQDPGQGLRLIYYSQIVNDFQKGDIAEGYSVSREKKESFPLTVTSAQKNPTAFYLCASSLTGIYEQYFGPGTRLTVT.

The chain couples TRBV7-9 to TRBJ1-1; D remains ambiguous. V dropped 3 bases and J dropped 7 bases, with 9 bases sitting between them. This CDR3 has 12 residues. Per germline, CDR1 SEHNR and CDR2 FQNEAQ (reference sequence). In DNA form, the CDR3 reads TGTGCCAGCAGCTTCTCGACTGTTGAAGCTTTCTTT. It encodes CASSFSTVEAFF.

As regards this clone: Its ends do not fully match the called genes, so a read error is possible. The genes are TRBV9 and TRBJ2-3; 12 nucleotides line up with TRBD2. CDR1 is SGDLS and CDR2 is YYNGEE in the germline V gene. CDR3 length: 16 amino acids. The DNA for the CDR3 is TGTGCCAGCAGCGTAGGACTAGCGGGAGTCACAGTTACGCAGTATTTT. As protein: CASSVGLAGVTVTQYF.

V usage is TRBV4-1 and J usage is TRBJ2-5, with D perhaps matching TRBD1 (6 bases). The CDR3 runs to 15 residues. Trimming pared 1 base from V and 1 base from J, leaving 10 bases between. CDR1 is MGHRA and CDR2 is YSYEKL in the germline V gene. This chain's CDR3 is CASSQAGRGQETQYF. In DNA form, the CDR3 reads TGCGCCAGCAGCCAAGCTGGCAGGGGCCAAGAGACCCAGTACTTC.

The chain employs TRBV4-2 and TRBJ1-2, with D possibly being TRBD1 (5 bases). CDR1 is LGHNA, CDR2 YNFKEQ, per germline. The germline V and J ends were trimmed by 0 bases and 4 bases, with 9 bases remaining between them. CDR3 length: 14 amino acids. CDR3 DNA: TGTGCCAGCAGCCAAGATAGGGGCAGCTATGGCTACACCTTC. This translates into CASSQDRGSYGYTF.

This clone was found a few times. This rearrangement joins TRBV5-1 to TRBJ1-1; 9 nucleotides match TRBD1. There are 14 residues in the CDR3. J gave up 4 bases and V 3 bases, and 4 bases lay outside the gene matches. CDR1 and CDR2 (germline): SGHRS, YFSETQ. CDR3 amino acids: CASSSGQGVTEAFF. DNA of the CDR3: TGCGCCAGCAGCTCGGGACAGGGTGTCACTGAAGCTTTCTTT. The full variable domain, with the rest looked up from reference TRBV5-1 and TRBJ1-1, is KAGVTQTPRYLIKTRGQQVTLSCSPISGHRSVSWYQQTPGQGLQFLFEYFSETQRNKGNFPGRFSGRQFSNSRSEMNVSTLELGDSALYLCASSSGQGVTEAFFGQGTRLTVV.

The rearrangement joins TRBV7-9 to TRBJ2-5; D may be TRBD1 (6 bases). CDR1 is SEHNR and CDR2 is FQNEAQ in the germline V gene (reference sequence). This CDR3 comprises 13 residues. The CDR3 reads CAIPLWGRETQYF. The CDR3 region has the DNA TGTGCTATCCCCCTTTGGGGGCGAGAGACCCAGTACTTC.

About this clone: The identical CDR3 is also encoded by other nucleotide sequences in the sample. The rearrangement joins TRBV6-5 to TRBJ1-6, with TRBD1 identical over 8 bases. Germline V gives CDR1 MNHEY, CDR2 SVGAGI. After removal of 6 bases from V and 3 bases from J, the junction contained 4 bases not matched to a gene. CDR3 length: 15 amino acids. In DNA form, the CDR3 reads TGTGCCAGCAGAGCAGGGGGCAGCTATAATTCACCCCTCCACTTT. It codes for CASRAGGSYNSPLHF.

V usage is TRBV7-2 and J usage is TRBJ1-5; 7 bases match TRBD1. Losses at the gene ends were 1 base for V and 5 bases for J; bases not matched to a gene: 5. This CDR3 region has 15 residues. Germline values: CDR1 SGHTA, CDR2 FQGNSA. The CDR3 loop is CASSLGEGGHQPQHF. CDR3 DNA: TGTGCCAGCAGCTTAGGGGAAGGGGGCCATCAGCCCCAGCATTTT.